The rows below give T cell receptor beta chains drawn from one sample of a study of T cell changes during pregnancy in multiple sclerosis. Generated by immunoSEQ multiplex PCR, the TCRdb table keeps only in-frame clones and is missing some. Among some 93,000 clones listed, approximately 92% were seen once. Sequencing used peripheral blood, obtained after pregnancy. The receptors shown here come from a female donor with multiple sclerosis, enrolled in a pregnancy study. The CDR3 runs from the conserved cysteine through the conserved F or W. A D gene is named only where the DNA matches it firmly. A clone size is listed for some rows: how often the clone was seen (once, few, many), or a class if it is expanded.

>TRBD1|TRBJ2-7|-|TRBV5-1
CASSSVGTGSLEQYF
TGCGCCAGCAGCTCCGTCGGGACAGGGTCCCTCGAGCAGTACTTC
>-|TRBJ2-1|-|TRBV27
CASTTKGGNLVEQFF
TGTGCCAGCACTACTAAGGGGGGGAACTTGGTTGAGCAGTTCTTC
>-|TRBJ1-1|-|TRBV6-1
CASSELSGGWTEAFF
TGTGCCAGCAGTGAATTATCGGGGGGGTGGACTGAAGCTTTCTTT
>-|TRBJ1-1|-|TRBV14
CASSQDRFTEAFF
TGTGCCAGCAGCCAAGATCGGTTCACTGAAGCTTTCTTT
>-|TRBJ1-4|once|TRBV2
CASRTDRNEKLFF
TGTGCCAGCAGAACCGACAGAAATGAAAAACTGTTTTTT
>TRBD2|TRBJ2-4|-|TRBV7-9
CASSLEREGKYF
TGTGCCAGCAGCTTAGAGCGGGAGGGCAAGTACTTC
>-|TRBJ1-3|once|TRBV7-2
CASSLENRPFSGNTIYF
TGTGCCAGCAGCTTGGAGAACAGGCCGTTCTCTGGAAACACCATATATTTT
>TRBD1|TRBJ1-1|-|TRBV7-9
CASSLTGGSAEAFF
TGTGCCAGCAGCTTGACAGGGGGGAGTGCTGAAGCTTTCTTT
>TRBD1|TRBJ1-5|-|TRBV5-6
CASSTRTGALSNQPQHF
TGTGCCAGCAGCACCCGGACAGGGGCCTTAAGCAATCAGCCCCAGCATTTT
>-|TRBJ2-5|-|TRBV18
CASSPRGAQYF
TGTGCCAGCTCACCACGGGGAGCCCAGTACTTC
>TRBD1|TRBJ2-7|-|TRBV12-5
CASGNTGDFSYEQYF
TGTGCTAGTGGCAACACAGGGGATTTCTCCTACGAGCAGTACTTC
>-|TRBJ1-1|-|TRBV4-1
CASSQSGVMNTEAFF
TGCGCCAGCAGCCAGTCCGGAGTGATGAACACTGAAGCTTTCTTT
>TRBD2|TRBJ2-7|-|TRBV2
CASKISSGGYEQYF
TGTGCCAGCAAGATATCTAGCGGGGGCTACGAGCAGTACTTC
>-|TRBJ1-3|-|TRBV28
CASSFRAGNTIYF
TGTGCCAGCAGTTTCAGGGCTGGAAACACCATATATTTT
>TRBD1|TRBJ2-3|-|TRBV7-9
CASSLNRGTDTQYF
TGTGCCAGCAGCTTAAACAGGGGGACAGATACGCAGTATTTT
>-|TRBJ1-1|-|TRBV5-1
CASSLQGTEAFF
TGCGCCAGCAGCTTGCAGGGCACTGAAGCTTTCTTT
>TRBD1|TRBJ1-1|-|TRBV6-6
CASTTGIAEAFF
TGTGCCAGCACGACAGGGATCGCTGAAGCTTTCTTT
>-|TRBJ1-2|-|TRBV30
CAWVPEWSNYGYTF
TGTGCCTGGGTCCCCGAGTGGAGTAACTATGGCTACACCTTC
>-|TRBJ1-1|once|TRBV6-1
CASSALEGVEAFF
TGTGCCAGCAGTGCCTTAGAGGGAGTGGAAGCTTTCTTT
>TRBD1|TRBJ1-1|-|TRBV10-3
CAIRGGQGAGNTEAFF
TGTGCCATCAGGGGGGGACAGGGGGCCGGGAACACTGAAGCTTTCTTT
>TRBD1|TRBJ2-3|-|TRBV18
CASSRQGAGPADTQYF
TGTGCCAGCTCACGACAGGGGGCGGGACCGGCAGATACGCAGTATTTT
>TRBD2|TRBJ2-5|-|TRBV5-1
CASSSGLAGAQETQYF
TGCGCCAGCAGCTCCGGACTAGCGGGGGCACAAGAGACCCAGTACTTC
>TRBD1|TRBJ2-5|-|TRBV19
CASSIVGQGGETQYF
TGTGCCAGTAGTATAGTCGGACAGGGCGGAGAGACCCAGTACTTC
>-|TRBJ1-6|-|TRBV25-1
CASSDAGDSSPLHF
TGTGCCAGCAGTGATGCCGGGGATAGTTCACCCCTCCACTTT
>-|TRBJ1-2|once|TRBV7-2
CASSLATHYGYTF
TGTGCCAGCAGCTTAGCTACACACTATGGCTACACCTTC
>TRBD2|TRBJ2-1|-|TRBV4-3
CASSQDGTGGPGEQFF
TGCGCCAGCAGCCAAGACGGGACGGGGGGGCCCGGTGAGCAGTTCTTC
>-|TRBJ2-2|-|TRBV10-1
CASSGPGVGELFF
TGCGCCAGCAGTGGACCAGGGGTTGGGGAGCTGTTTTTT
>TRBD1|TRBJ1-6|-|TRBV7-8
CASSSGTGDNSPLHF
TGTGCCAGCAGCTCCGGGACAGGGGATAATTCACCCCTCCACTTT
>TRBD2|TRBJ2-3|-|TRBV10-3
CATGTSAPDTQYF
TGTGCCACGGGGACTAGCGCTCCAGATACGCAGTATTTT
>-|TRBJ2-7|few|TRBV18
CASSPGSGRTYEQYF
TGTGCCAGCTCACCAGGGAGCGGACGAACCTACGAGCAGTACTTC
>TRBD2|TRBJ2-1|-|TRBV27
CASSPDGRAGGEQFF
TGTGCCAGCAGCCCGGACGGGAGGGCCGGTGGTGAGCAGTTCTTC
>TRBD2|TRBJ2-3|-|TRBV7-6
CASSLRLAGLTDTQYF
TGTGCCAGCAGCTTAAGGCTAGCGGGACTCACAGATACGCAGTATTTT
>TRBD1|TRBJ1-1|-|TRBV11-1
CASSGGQGATEAFF
TGTGCCAGCAGCGGCGGACAGGGGGCTACTGAAGCTTTCTTT
>-|TRBJ2-7|-|TRBV5-1
CASSSLTGGSYEQYF
TGCGCCAGCAGCTCGCTGACTGGCGGGTCCTACGAGCAGTACTTC
>TRBD1|TRBJ1-1|-|TRBV18
CASSPWDRRMNTEAFF
TGTGCCAGCTCACCTTGGGACAGGAGGATGAACACTGAAGCTTTCTTT
>TRBD1|TRBJ1-6|-|TRBV19
CASSLGQGSFSSPLHF
TGTGCCAGTAGTTTAGGACAGGGGTCTTTTTCTTCACCCCTCCACTTT
>-|TRBJ2-2|-|TRBV5-6
CASSRGSYGELFF
TGTGCCAGCAGCCGAGGGAGTTACGGGGAGCTGTTTTTT
>-|TRBJ2-2|-|TRBV6-1
CASSEGGRNTGELFF
TGTGCCAGCAGTGAAGGGGGGCGGAACACCGGGGAGCTGTTTTTT
>-|TRBJ2-4|-|TRBV2
CASSETPTGANPIQNIQYF
TGTGCCAGCAGTGAAACCCCGACAGGAGCCAACCCCATTCAAAACATTCAGTACTTC
>-|TRBJ2-7|-|TRBV19
CASSLGQASYEQYF
TGTGCCAGTAGTTTGGGGCAGGCTTCCTACGAGCAGTACTTC
>TRBD1|TRBJ2-7|-|TRBV30
CAWGDSRGEQYF
TGTGCCTGGGGGGACAGTAGGGGCGAGCAGTACTTC
>TRBD1|TRBJ1-1|-|TRBV10-3
CATATGESGAFF
TGTGCCACGGCTACAGGGGAGAGCGGGGCTTTCTTT
>TRBD1|TRBJ2-1|-|TRBV7-9
CATDGMDRARQFF
TGTGCCACCGACGGCATGGACAGGGCGAGGCAGTTCTTC
>-|TRBJ1-6|few|TRBV19
CASTPDSSYNSPLHF
TGTGCCAGTACCCCTGACAGCTCCTATAATTCACCCCTCCACTTT
>-|TRBJ1-5|-|TRBV18
CASSPLQDQPQHF
TGTGCCAGCTCACCACTCCAGGATCAGCCCCAGCATTTT
>TRBD1|TRBJ1-1|-|TRBV7-2
CASSPQGVGTEAFF
TGTGCCAGCAGCCCCCAGGGGGTTGGGACTGAAGCTTTCTTT
>-|TRBJ2-1|-|TRBV10-1
CASSEAATRSYNEQFF
TGCGCCAGCAGTGAGGCGGCAACGAGGTCCTACAATGAGCAGTTCTTC
>TRBD1|TRBJ1-5|-|TRBV7-9
CASSVGTGAGQPQHF
TGTGCCAGCAGCGTAGGGACAGGAGCTGGACAGCCCCAGCATTTT
>TRBD2|TRBJ2-1|-|TRBV10-2
CASSDSGLAGHEQFF
TGCGCCAGCAGTGATTCAGGACTAGCGGGGCATGAGCAGTTCTTC
>TRBD2|TRBJ2-3|once|TRBV7-8
CASSLGLAKDTQYF
TGTGCCAGCAGCCTTGGACTAGCGAAAGATACGCAGTATTTT
>-|TRBJ1-2|once|TRBV5-1
CASSLDGQSFNYGYTF
TGCGCCAGCAGCTTGGACGGACAGTCATTTAACTATGGCTACACCTTC